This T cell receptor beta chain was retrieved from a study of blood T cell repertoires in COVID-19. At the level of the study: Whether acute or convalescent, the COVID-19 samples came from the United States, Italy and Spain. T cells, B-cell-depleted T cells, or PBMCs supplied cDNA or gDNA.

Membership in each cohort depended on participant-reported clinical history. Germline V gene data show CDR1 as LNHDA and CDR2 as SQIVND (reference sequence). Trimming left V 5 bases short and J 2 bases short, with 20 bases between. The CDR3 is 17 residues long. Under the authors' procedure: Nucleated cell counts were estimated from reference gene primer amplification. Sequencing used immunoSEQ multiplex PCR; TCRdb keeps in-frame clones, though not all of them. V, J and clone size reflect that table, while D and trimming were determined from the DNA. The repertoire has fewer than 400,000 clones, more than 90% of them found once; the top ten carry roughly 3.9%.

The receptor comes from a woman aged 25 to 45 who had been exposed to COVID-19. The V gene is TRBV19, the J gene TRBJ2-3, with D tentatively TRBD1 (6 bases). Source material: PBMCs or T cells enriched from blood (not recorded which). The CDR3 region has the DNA TGTGCCAGTAGTCAACCCGGCTCTGGACAGAACACAGATACGCAGTATTTT. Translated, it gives CASSQPGSGQNTDTQYF.